Only one count was recorded for the clone carrying this TCR beta chain. The data were taken from a study of T cells in Graves' hyperthyroidism and ophthalmopathy. With V trimmed by 4 bases and J by 0 bases, 7 bases remained unmatched. This CDR3 contains 16 residues. Germline V gives CDR1 SGDLS, CDR2 YYNGEE. Amplification of TCR beta CDR3 regions was performed using RNA transcripts as template. Researchers ran a first-round RT-PCR on the TCR CDR3 using the HTBI primer set. Using its own MiXCR run on the multiplex PCR reads, TCRdb lists one record per CDR3 protein. Of about 290,000 distinct CDR3 sequences in the sample, roughly 15% are singletons; the top ten hold around 31%.

The J gene is TRBJ2-3, the V gene TRBV9; 8 positions agree with TRBD1. The sequenced material came from blood. This receptor was identified in a woman between 50 and 59 years old with Graves' hyperthyroidism that later progressed to Graves' ophthalmopathy. The CDR3 is CASSQTGVISTDTQYF. CDR3 nucleotide sequence: TGTGCCAGCAGCCAGACAGGGGTTATTAGCACAGATACGCAGTATTTT.